This T cell receptor (beta chain) was recorded in a study of blood T cell repertoires in COVID-19. CDR1 is MGHRA, CDR2 YSYEKL, per germline. V was clipped by 4 bases and J by 6 bases; unmatched bases: 17. The CDR3 spans 17 residues. Per the authors' pipeline: How many nucleated cells were present was estimated from reference gene primer amplification. Some clones are missing from TCRdb's copy, which holds only in-frame ones; the method was immunoSEQ multiplex PCR. The V and J calls and clone size were taken over from that table, and D and trimming were inferred from the DNA. The sample lists over 100,000 clones, around 87% occurring once.

The receptor's source is a man aged 50-59 years with active or convalescent COVID-19. This rearrangement joins TRBV4-1 to TRBJ1-2; 7 bases are a match to TRBD1. The sequenced material came from peripheral blood. CDR3 loop: CASSRTGTETFRNGYTF. CDR3 in DNA: TGCGCCAGCAGCCGGACTGGGACAGAAACCTTTCGGAATGGCTACACCTTC.